A single sample gave rise to the 3 T cell receptor beta chains below, sequenced in a study of sequential checkpoint blockade in melanoma. Here immunoSEQ multiplex PCR was the method, and the copy in TCRdb shows in-frame clones only, minus some. The repertoire has over 30,000 clones, 84% of them found once; the top ten carry less than 7%. Treatment: randomized to nivolumab then ipilimumab (arm A) or the reverse (arm B). Sequenced here: CD8+ T cells sorted from blood (inferred from file names), sampled from a patient given nivolumab and ipilimumab in sequence. These receptors were taken from a human donor with melanoma.

Here the CDR3 reads CASSLGHGLAGLEQYF. The CDR3 coding sequence is TGTGCCAGCAGCTTAGGGCATGGACTAGCGGGCCTCGAGCAGTACTTC. V usage is TRBV11-2 and J usage is TRBJ2-7, with 11 bases that match TRBD2. The CDR3 length is 16 residues. With 1 base clipped from V and 6 bases from J, the junction kept 8 bases outside the gene matches. Germline V lookup: CDR1 SGHAT, CDR2 FQNNGV.

The chain is built from TRBV2 and TRBJ2-2; 10 positions agree with TRBD2. Germline CDR1 reads SNHLY; CDR2 reads FYNNEI. The trim removed 3 bases at V and 7 bases at J, leaving 5 bases unmatched. The CDR3 length is 15 residues. For the CDR3, the DNA is TGTGCCAGCAGTGACCCAGCGGGAGGGGTCGGGGAGCTGTTTTTT. It translates to CASSDPAGGVGELFF.

The chain joins TRBV11-2 to TRBJ1-1; D is unresolved. Deletions cut 6 bases from V and 5 bases from J, with 16 bases between. The CDR3 consists of 14 residues. Looked up from germline, CDR1 is SGHAT and CDR2 is FQNNGV. The CDR3 reads CASSLSPGKTEAFF. The CDR3 nucleotides read TGTGCCAGCAGTCTCAGCCCGGGGAAAACTGAAGCTTTCTTT.